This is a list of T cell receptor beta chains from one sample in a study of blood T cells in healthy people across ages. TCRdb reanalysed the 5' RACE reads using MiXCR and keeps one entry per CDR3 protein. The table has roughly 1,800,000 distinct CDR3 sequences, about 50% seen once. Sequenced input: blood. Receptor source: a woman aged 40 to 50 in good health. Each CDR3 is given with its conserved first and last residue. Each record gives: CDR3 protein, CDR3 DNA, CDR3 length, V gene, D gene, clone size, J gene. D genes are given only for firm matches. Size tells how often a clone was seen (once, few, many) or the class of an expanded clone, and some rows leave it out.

cdr3_aa: CSAIGSWGGEQYF; cdr3_nt: TGCAGTGCCATCGGGTCTTGGGGCGGTGAGCAGTACTTC; cdr3_length: 13; v_call: TRBV20-1; d_call: NA; clone_size: NA; j_call: TRBJ2-4
cdr3_aa: CASRPDRAGTYEQYF; cdr3_nt: TGTGCCAGCAGACCAGACAGGGCAGGGACTTACGAGCAGTACTTC; cdr3_length: 15; v_call: TRBV28; d_call: NA; clone_size: NA; j_call: TRBJ2-7
cdr3_aa: CASSADRGLRYSPLHF; cdr3_nt: TGTGCCAGCAGTGCCGACAGGGGGCTACGTTATTCACCCCTCCACTTT; cdr3_length: 16; v_call: TRBV12-3/TRBV12-4; d_call: TRBD1; clone_size: NA; j_call: TRBJ1-6
cdr3_aa: CASSRRPGQANEKLFF; cdr3_nt: TGTGCCAGCAGCCGTCGGCCGGGACAGGCTAATGAAAAACTGTTTTTT; cdr3_length: 16; v_call: TRBV7-9; d_call: TRBD1; clone_size: NA; j_call: TRBJ1-4
cdr3_aa: CASSQDISTYGYTF; cdr3_nt: TGCGCCAGCAGCCAAGATATCTCCACCTATGGCTACACCTTC; cdr3_length: 14; v_call: TRBV4-3; d_call: NA; clone_size: few; j_call: TRBJ1-2
cdr3_aa: CAISEEGIDQPQHF; cdr3_nt: TGTGCCATCAGTGAGGAAGGGATCGATCAGCCCCAGCATTTT; cdr3_length: 14; v_call: TRBV10-3; d_call: NA; clone_size: once; j_call: TRBJ1-5
cdr3_aa: CATSDSTPYEQYF; cdr3_nt: TGTGCCACCAGTGATTCCACCCCTTACGAGCAGTACTTC; cdr3_length: 13; v_call: TRBV24-1; d_call: NA; clone_size: NA; j_call: TRBJ2-7
cdr3_aa: CASSYVQGVGDTQYF; cdr3_nt: TGTGCCAGCAGTTATGTACAGGGGGTAGGAGATACGCAGTATTTT; cdr3_length: 15; v_call: TRBV6-6; d_call: TRBD1; clone_size: once; j_call: TRBJ2-3
cdr3_aa: CSVEGLPGRYNEQYF; cdr3_nt: TGCAGCGTTGAGGGACTCCCAGGCCGCTACAATGAGCAGTACTTC; cdr3_length: 15; v_call: TRBV29-1; d_call: NA; clone_size: NA; j_call: TRBJ2-7
cdr3_aa: CASSEFRTDIDEQFF; cdr3_nt: TGTGCCAGCAGTGAATTTCGGACGGATATCGATGAGCAGTTCTTC; cdr3_length: 15; v_call: TRBV25-1; d_call: NA; clone_size: few; j_call: TRBJ2-1
cdr3_aa: CSVDRADEQYF; cdr3_nt: TGCAGCGTTGATCGCGCCGACGAGCAGTACTTC; cdr3_length: 11; v_call: TRBV29-1; d_call: NA; clone_size: NA; j_call: TRBJ2-7